These 21 T cell receptor beta chains originate from one sample sequenced in a study of control samples from healthy donors and cancer patients. Sequencing used immunoSEQ multiplex PCR; TCRdb keeps in-frame clones, though not all of them. The sample contains about 110,000 clones, around nine tenths of which appear only once. Sequenced material: PBMCs. Receptors were obtained from a woman aged 60 to 75 with lung cancer.

This chain links TRBV9 with TRBJ2-3; 11 bases agree with TRBD2. Germline CDR1 reads SGDLS; CDR2 reads YYNGEE. The CDR3 is 18 residues long. Unmatched junction bases numbered 14, after V lost 4 bases and J lost 4 bases. This chain's CDR3 is CASSPRSLAGGSPDTQYF. For the CDR3, the DNA is TGTGCCAGCAGCCCCCGTTCGCTAGCGGGAGGCTCGCCAGATACGCAGTATTTT.

J is TRBJ1-6 and V is TRBV13; 7 bases map to TRBD1. CDR1 is PRHDT, CDR2 FYEKMQ, per germline (reference sequence). CDR3 size: 17 residues. Unmatched junction bases numbered 10, after V lost 0 bases and J lost 8 bases. The CDR3 nucleotides read TGTGCCAGCAGCTTAGGCCGGGGGGTCCAGGGGGATTCACCCCTCCACTTT. Translation: CASSLGRGVQGDSPLHF.

As regards this clone: Germline and junction disagree at one end, which may indicate a read error. The V gene is TRBV4-1, the J gene TRBJ2-7, with 9 bases matching TRBD1. Germline V CDR1 and CDR2: MGHRA, YSYEKL. The CDR3 totals 13 residues. The CDR3 coding sequence is TGCGCCAGCAGCCAGGGTTTGACAGGGGGGGCCTTCTTC. Amino acid sequence: CASSQGLTGGAFF.

J is TRBJ1-2 and V is TRBV6-6; no firm D call. Germline CDR1 is MNHNY and CDR2 is SVGAGI (reference sequence). This CDR3 spans 16 amino acids. V gave up 7 bases and J gave up 4 bases, with 22 bases separating them. The CDR3 DNA reads TGTGCCAGCACCCAAGGGCAGCACGTAACAAGCTATGGCTACACCTTC. This gives the protein CASTQGQHVTSYGYTF.

This clone was detected a few times. The CDR3 loop reads CATSDYGNYGYTF. CDR3 in DNA: TGTGCCACCAGTGATTACGGGAACTATGGCTACACCTTC. V is TRBV24-1 and J is TRBJ1-2, with no clear D. CDR1 is KGHDR and CDR2 is SFDVKD in the germline V gene. CDR3 length: 13 amino acids. V was trimmed by 2 bases and J by 2 bases, leaving 5 bases between them.

J is TRBJ1-2 and V is TRBV29-1, with a possible D match to TRBD1 (5 bases). The CDR3 consists of 13 residues. Germline CDR1 reads SQVTM; CDR2 reads ANQGSEA. Trimming pared 8 bases from V and 1 base from J, leaving 14 bases between. Here the CDR3 DNA reads TGCAGCATAACGGGACGTCTTAACTATGGCTACACCTTC. Protein: CSITGRLNYGYTF. The whole variable domain, filled in from reference TRBV29-1 and TRBJ1-2, reads SAVISQKPSRDICQRGTSLTIQCQVDSQVTMMFWYRQQPGQSLTLIATANQGSEATYESGFVIDKFPISRPNLTFSTLTVSNMSPEDSSIYLCSITGRLNYGYTFGSGTRLTVV.

This clone was seen just once. The gene calls are TRBV7-2 and TRBJ2-7, with TRBD2 identical over 12 bases. Germline loops: CDR1 SGHTA, CDR2 FQGNSA. V was clipped by 5 bases and J by 2 bases; unmatched bases: 7. This CDR3 comprises 16 residues. Here the CDR3 reads CASSPEASGGAYEQYF. CDR3 in DNA: TGTGCCAGCAGCCCAGAGGCTAGCGGGGGGGCCTACGAGCAGTACTTC.

This chain connects TRBV7-8 to TRBJ1-4; possible D gene TRBD1, 5 bases. Germline values: CDR1 SGHVS, CDR2 FQNEAQ. Trimming shortened V by 5 bases and J by 8 bases, and 15 bases separated the two germline ends. The CDR3 totals 14 residues. CDR3 sequence: CASSLGAGMEKLFF. In DNA, the CDR3 is TGTGCCAGCAGCCTAGGGGCGGGGATGGAAAAACTGTTTTTT.

The chain carries TRBV10-3 and TRBJ2-1, with TRBD2 matching over 12 bases. The V gene end was trimmed by 6 bases and the J gene end by 7 bases; junction bases not matched to a gene: 4. CDR1 is ENHRY, CDR2 SYGVKD, per germline. The CDR3 has 14 residues. CDR3 coding DNA: TGTGCCATCAGGGCTGGACTAGCGGGGAATGAGCAGTTCTTC. This sequence encodes CAIRAGLAGNEQFF.

The J gene is TRBJ1-3, the V gene TRBV5-6; possible D gene TRBD1, 6 bases. Germline values: CDR1 SGHDT, CDR2 YYEEEE. The CDR3 totals 15 residues. V was cut by 4 bases and J by 3 bases, with 14 bases left in between. In nucleotides, the CDR3 is TGTGCCAGCAGCCAGGTTGGGACACTTGGAAACACCATATATTTT. Encoded protein: CASSQVGTLGNTIYF.

The chain carries TRBV28 and TRBJ1-1; the D is unclear. V was pared by 6 bases and J by 3 bases, with 8 bases between. Germline loops: CDR1 MDHEN, CDR2 SYDVKM. The length of the CDR3 is 12 residues. The CDR3 region is CASRRADTEAFF. CDR3 coding DNA: TGTGCCAGCAGGAGGGCCGACACTGAAGCTTTCTTT.

The chain employs TRBV5-4 and TRBJ2-6; no clear D. CDR1 is SGHNT, CDR2 YYREEE, per germline (reference sequence). V lost 2 bases to trimming and J lost 0 bases, with 6 bases between them. The CDR3 covers 15 residues. The DNA of the CDR3 is TGTGCCAGCAGCTTTGGCCGCTCTGGGGCCAACGTCCTGACTTTC. Translating gives CASSFGRSGANVLTF.

The genes are TRBV30 and TRBJ1-1; D uncertain. The CDR3 length is 11 residues. With 4 bases removed from V and 5 bases from J, the gap between germline ends came to 8 bases. Germline loops: CDR1 GTSNPN, CDR2 SVGIG (reference sequence). Here the CDR3 reads CAWIGETEAFF. The CDR3 DNA is TGTGCCTGGATCGGGGAGACTGAAGCTTTCTTT.

The V gene is TRBV6-5, the J gene TRBJ1-1; D remains unclear. CDR3 length equals 11 residues. Germline CDR1 and CDR2: MNHEY and SVGAGI. Trimming took 7 bases from V and 3 from J, leaving 6 bases between them. CDR3 sequence reads: CASMFHTEAFF. The CDR3 nucleotides read TGTGCCAGCATGTTCCACACTGAAGCTTTCTTT.

CDR3 in DNA: TGTGCCACCAGCAGGGGATCCACAGATACGCAGTATTTT. Its protein product is CATSRGSTDTQYF. The chain links TRBV15 to TRBJ2-3; D is unclear. V lost 3 bases and J lost 2, with 6 bases in between. CDR3 size: 13 residues. Germline V gene data show CDR1 as LNHNV and CDR2 as YYDKDF (reference sequence).

V usage is TRBV6-6 and J usage is TRBJ1-2, with 9 positions matching TRBD1. Germline V lookup: CDR1 MNHNY, CDR2 SVGAGI (reference sequence). The CDR3 contains 13 residues. V lost 5 bases, J lost 6 bases, and 4 bases stayed unmatched. The CDR3: CASSRDRADGYTF. Written as DNA, the CDR3 is TGTGCCAGCAGTAGGGACAGGGCGGATGGCTACACCTTC.

The CDR3 sequence: CASSRQAIYTDTQYF. The CDR3 DNA sequence: TGTGCCAGCAGCCGACAGGCTATATACACAGATACGCAGTATTTT. This chain uses TRBV3-1 (or the pseudogene TRBV3-2) with TRBJ2-3; D might be TRBD1 (6 bases). This CDR3 is built from 15 residues. Germline assignment: CDR1 LGHDT and CDR2 YNNKEL (reference sequence). Trimming pared 4 bases from V and 2 bases from J, leaving 13 bases between.

The chain has TRBV24-1 and TRBJ1-1, with 9 bases that match TRBD1. The germline CDR1 and CDR2 sequences are KGHDR and SFDVKD. The CDR3 consists of 14 residues. Trimming at V came to 5 bases and at J to 5 bases, leaving 5 bases not matched to a gene. CDR3 bases: TGTGCCACCAGTGCCGGGACAGGGCGGACTGAAGCTTTCTTT. Translating it yields CATSAGTGRTEAFF.

This rearrangement joins TRBV6-6 to TRBJ1-1; 8 nucleotides line up with TRBD1. The CDR3 runs 14 residues. V shed 3 bases and J 1 base; nucleotides not matched to a gene: 1. CDR1 and CDR2 from the germline V gene are MNHNY and SVGAGI (reference sequence). In nucleotides, the CDR3 is TGTGCCAGCAGTTATGACAGGGGGAACACTGAAGCTTTCTTT. It is translated as CASSYDRGNTEAFF.

This clone was seen a single time. This chain links TRBV11-2 with TRBJ2-6; D may be TRBD1 or TRBD2 (5 bases each). V was trimmed by 3 bases and J by 2 bases, leaving 17 bases between them. Germline assignment: CDR1 SGHAT and CDR2 FQNNGV. The CDR3 has 18 residues. CDR3 nucleotide sequence: TGTGCCAGCAGCTTCAAGCCCGGGGCGGTAACTGGGGCCAACGTCCTGACTTTC. Translated: CASSFKPGAVTGANVLTF. Complete variable domain (other parts from reference TRBV11-2 and TRBJ2-6): EAGVAQSPRYKIIEKRQSVAFWCNPISGHATLYWYQQILGQGPKLLIQFQNNGVVDDSQLPKDRFSAERLKGVDSTLKIQPAKLEDSAVYLCASSFKPGAVTGANVLTFGAGSRLTVL.

This clone was counted once. The chain combines TRBV4-1 with TRBJ2-7; D possibly corresponds to TRBD1 (5 bases). This CDR3 contains 13 residues. Looked up from germline, CDR1 is MGHRA and CDR2 is YSYEKL. V was cut by 4 bases and J by 6 bases, with 13 bases left in between. The CDR3 DNA follows: TGCGCCAGCAGCCTCCCTGGCAGGGCCGAGCAGTACTTC. Translating gives CASSLPGRAEQYF.